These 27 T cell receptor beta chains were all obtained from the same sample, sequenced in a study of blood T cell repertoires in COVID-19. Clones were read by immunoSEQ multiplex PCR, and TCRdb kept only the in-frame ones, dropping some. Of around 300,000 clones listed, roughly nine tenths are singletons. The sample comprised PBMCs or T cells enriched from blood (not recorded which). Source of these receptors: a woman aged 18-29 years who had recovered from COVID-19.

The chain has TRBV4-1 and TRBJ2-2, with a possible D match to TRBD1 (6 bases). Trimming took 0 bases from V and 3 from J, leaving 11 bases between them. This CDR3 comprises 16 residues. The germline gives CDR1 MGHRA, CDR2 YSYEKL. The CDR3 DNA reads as TGCGCCAGCAGCCAAGATTGGCCAGGGGACACCGGGGAGCTGTTTTTT. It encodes CASSQDWPGDTGELFF.

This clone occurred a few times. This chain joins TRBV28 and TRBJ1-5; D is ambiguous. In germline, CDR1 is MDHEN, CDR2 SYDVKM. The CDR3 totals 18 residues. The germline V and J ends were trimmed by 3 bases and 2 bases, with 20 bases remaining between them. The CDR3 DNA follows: TGTGCCAGCAGTTTCAGTCATGACAAGGGAGTGGGCAATCAGCCCCAGCATTTT. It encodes CASSFSHDKGVGNQPQHF.

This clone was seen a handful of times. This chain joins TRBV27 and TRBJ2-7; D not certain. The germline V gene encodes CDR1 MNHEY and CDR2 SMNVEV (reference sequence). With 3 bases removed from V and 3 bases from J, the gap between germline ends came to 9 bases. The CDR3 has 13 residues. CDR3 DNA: TGTGCCAGCAGTTTCGGAGTGGGCTACGAGCAGTACTTC. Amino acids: CASSFGVGYEQYF.

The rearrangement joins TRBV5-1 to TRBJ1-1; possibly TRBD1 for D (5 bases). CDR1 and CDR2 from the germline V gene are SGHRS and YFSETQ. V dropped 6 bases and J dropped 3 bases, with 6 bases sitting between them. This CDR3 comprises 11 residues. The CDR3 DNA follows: TGCGCCAGCAAGGGGCACACTGAAGCTTTCTTT. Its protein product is CASKGHTEAFF.

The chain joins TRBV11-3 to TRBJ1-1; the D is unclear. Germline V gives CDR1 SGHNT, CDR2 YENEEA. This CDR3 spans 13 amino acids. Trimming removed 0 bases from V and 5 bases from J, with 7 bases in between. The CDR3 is CASSLEEGTEAFF. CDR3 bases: TGTGCCAGCAGCTTAGAAGAGGGAACTGAAGCTTTCTTT.

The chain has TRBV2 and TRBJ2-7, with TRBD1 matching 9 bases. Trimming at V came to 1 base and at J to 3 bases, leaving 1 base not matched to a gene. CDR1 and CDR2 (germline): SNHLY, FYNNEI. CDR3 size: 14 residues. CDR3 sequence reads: CASSEEGQGYEQYF. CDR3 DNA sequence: TGTGCCAGCAGTGAAGAGGGACAGGGCTACGAGCAGTACTTC.

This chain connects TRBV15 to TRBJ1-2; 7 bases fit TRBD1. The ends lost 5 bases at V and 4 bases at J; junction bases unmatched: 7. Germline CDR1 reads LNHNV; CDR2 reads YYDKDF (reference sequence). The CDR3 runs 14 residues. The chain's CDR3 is CATSRDSQTYGYTF. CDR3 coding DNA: TGTGCCACCAGCCGGGACAGCCAAACCTATGGCTACACCTTC.

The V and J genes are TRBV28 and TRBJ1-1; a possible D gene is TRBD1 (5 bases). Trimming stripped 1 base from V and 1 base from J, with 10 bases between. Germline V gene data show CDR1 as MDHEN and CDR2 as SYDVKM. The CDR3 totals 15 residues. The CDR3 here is CASSLLGVGNTEAFF. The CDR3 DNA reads TGTGCCAGCAGTTTATTAGGGGTTGGGAACACTGAAGCTTTCTTT.

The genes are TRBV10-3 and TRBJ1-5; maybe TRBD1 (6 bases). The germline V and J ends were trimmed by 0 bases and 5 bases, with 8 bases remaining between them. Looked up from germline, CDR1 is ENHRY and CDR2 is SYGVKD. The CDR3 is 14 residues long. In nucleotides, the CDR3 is TGTGCCATCAGTGAGTCGAAGGGGGATCAGCCCCAGCATTTT. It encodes CAISESKGDQPQHF.

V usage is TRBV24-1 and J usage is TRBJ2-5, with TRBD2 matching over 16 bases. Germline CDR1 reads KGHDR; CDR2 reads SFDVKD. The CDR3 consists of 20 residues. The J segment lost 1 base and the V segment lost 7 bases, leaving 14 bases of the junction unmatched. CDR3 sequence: CATSSGPGTSGRARQETQYF. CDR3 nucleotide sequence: TGTGCCACCAGCTCAGGTCCAGGGACTAGCGGGAGGGCCCGCCAAGAGACCCAGTACTTC.

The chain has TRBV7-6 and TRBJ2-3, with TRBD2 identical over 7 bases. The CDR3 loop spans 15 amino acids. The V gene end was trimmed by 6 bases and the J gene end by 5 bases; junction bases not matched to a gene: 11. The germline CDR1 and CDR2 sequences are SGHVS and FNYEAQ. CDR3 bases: TGTGCCAGCAGACGCGGGGGACTCAAGGAAGATACGCAGTATTTT. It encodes CASRRGGLKEDTQYF.

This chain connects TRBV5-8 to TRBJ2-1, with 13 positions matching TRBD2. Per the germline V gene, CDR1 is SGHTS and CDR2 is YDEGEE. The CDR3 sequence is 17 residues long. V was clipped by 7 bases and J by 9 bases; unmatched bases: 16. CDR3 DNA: TGTGCCAGCGTTTTGGGACTAGCGGGATCTGGTGGTGGTGAGCAGTTCTTC. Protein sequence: CASVLGLAGSGGGEQFF.

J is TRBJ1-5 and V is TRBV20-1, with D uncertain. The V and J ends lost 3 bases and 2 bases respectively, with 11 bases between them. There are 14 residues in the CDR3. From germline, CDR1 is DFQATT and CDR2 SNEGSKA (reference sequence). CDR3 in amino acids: CSASSGIGNQPQHF. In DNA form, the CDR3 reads TGCAGTGCTAGTAGCGGGATAGGCAATCAGCCCCAGCATTTT.

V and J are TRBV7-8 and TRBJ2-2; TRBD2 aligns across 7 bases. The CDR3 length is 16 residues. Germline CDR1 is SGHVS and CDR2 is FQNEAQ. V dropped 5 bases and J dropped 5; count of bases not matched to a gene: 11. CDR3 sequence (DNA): TGTGCCAGCAGCCGTCAAGCTAGCGGTTGGACCGGGGAGCTGTTTTTT. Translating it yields CASSRQASGWTGELFF.

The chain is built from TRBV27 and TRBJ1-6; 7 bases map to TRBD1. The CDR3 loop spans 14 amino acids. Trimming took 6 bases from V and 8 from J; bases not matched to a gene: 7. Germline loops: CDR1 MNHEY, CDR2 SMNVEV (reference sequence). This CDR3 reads CASRPGTEYSPLHF. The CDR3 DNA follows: TGTGCCAGCAGACCTGGGACAGAGTATTCACCCCTCCACTTT.

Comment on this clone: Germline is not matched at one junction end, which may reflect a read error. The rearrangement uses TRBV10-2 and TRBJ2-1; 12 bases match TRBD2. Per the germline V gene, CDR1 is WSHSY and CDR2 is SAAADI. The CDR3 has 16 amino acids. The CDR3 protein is CASSESLAGGYSEQFF. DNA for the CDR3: TGCGCCAGCAGTGAGTCTCTAGCGGGAGGGTACAGTGAGCAGTTCTTC.

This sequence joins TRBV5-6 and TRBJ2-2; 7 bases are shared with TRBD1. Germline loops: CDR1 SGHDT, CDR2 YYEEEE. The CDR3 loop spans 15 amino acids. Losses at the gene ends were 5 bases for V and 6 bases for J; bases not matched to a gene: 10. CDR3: CASSPTIGGAGELFF. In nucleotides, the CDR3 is TGTGCCAGCAGTCCCACCATAGGGGGCGCCGGGGAGCTGTTTTTT.

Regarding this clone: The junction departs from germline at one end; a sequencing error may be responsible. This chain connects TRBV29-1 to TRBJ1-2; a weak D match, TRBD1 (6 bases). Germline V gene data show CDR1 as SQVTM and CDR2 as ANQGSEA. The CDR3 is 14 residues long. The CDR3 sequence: CSLEVLGRGGGYTF. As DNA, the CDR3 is TGCAGCCTTGAAGTCTTAGGCCGAGGGGGTGGCTACACCTTC.

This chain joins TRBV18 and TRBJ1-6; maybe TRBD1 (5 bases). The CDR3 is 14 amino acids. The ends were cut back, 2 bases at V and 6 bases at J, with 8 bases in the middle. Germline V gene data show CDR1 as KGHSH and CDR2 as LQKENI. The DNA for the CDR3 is TGTGCCAGCTCACCAGGGGGGGTTAATTCACCCCTCCACTTT. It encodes CASSPGGVNSPLHF.

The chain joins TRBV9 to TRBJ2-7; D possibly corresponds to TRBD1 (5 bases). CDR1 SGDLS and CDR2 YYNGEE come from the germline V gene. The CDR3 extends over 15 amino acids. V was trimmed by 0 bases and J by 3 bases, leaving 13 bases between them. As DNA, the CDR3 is TGTGCCAGCAGCGTAGGGGCAGGACACCTCTACGAGCAGTACTTC. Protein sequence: CASSVGAGHLYEQYF.

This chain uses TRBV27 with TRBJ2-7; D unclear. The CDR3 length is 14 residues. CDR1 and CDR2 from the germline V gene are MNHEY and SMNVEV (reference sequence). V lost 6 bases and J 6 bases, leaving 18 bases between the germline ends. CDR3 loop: CASSHLAQVGEQYF. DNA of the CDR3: TGTGCCAGCAGCCACCTTGCGCAGGTGGGCGAGCAGTACTTC.

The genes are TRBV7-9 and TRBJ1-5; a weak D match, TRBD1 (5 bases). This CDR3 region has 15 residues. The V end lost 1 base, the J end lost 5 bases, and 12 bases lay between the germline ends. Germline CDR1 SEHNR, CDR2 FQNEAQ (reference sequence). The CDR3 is CASSLGGGEDQPQHF. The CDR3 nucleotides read TGTGCCAGCAGCTTAGGGGGCGGGGAGGATCAGCCCCAGCATTTT. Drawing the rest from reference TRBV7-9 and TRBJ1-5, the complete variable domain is DTGVSQNPRHKITKRGQNVTFRCDPISEHNRLYWYRQTLGQGPEFLTYFQNEAQLEKSRLLSDRFSAERPKGSFSTLEIQRTEQGDSAMYLCASSLGGGEDQPQHFGDGTRLSIL.

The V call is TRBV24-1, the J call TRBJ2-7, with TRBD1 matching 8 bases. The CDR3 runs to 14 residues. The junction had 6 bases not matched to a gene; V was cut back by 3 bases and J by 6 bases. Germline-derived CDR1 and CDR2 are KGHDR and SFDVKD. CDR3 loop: CATSDPRTGPEQYF. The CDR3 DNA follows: TGTGCCACCAGTGATCCACGGACAGGGCCCGAGCAGTACTTC.

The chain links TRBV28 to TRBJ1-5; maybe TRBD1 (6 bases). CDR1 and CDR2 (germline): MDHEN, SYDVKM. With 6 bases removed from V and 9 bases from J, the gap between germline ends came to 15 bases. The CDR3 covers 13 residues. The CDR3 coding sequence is TGTGCCAGCAGCTATACAGGGCAACGGCCCCAGCATTTT. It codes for CASSYTGQRPQHF.

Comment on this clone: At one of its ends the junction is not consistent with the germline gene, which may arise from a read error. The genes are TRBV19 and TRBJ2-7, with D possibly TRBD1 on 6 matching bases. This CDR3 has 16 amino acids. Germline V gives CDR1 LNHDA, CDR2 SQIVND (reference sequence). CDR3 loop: CASSNFGQGTSNEQYF. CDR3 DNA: TGTGCCAGTAGTAATTTTGGGCAGGGGACCTCCAACGAGCAGTACTTC.

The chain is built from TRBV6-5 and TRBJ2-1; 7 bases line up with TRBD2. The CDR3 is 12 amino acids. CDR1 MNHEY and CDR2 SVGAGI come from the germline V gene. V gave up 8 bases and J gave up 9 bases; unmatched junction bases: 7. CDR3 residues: CASREAVGEQFF. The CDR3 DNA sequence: TGTGCCAGCCGGGAGGCCGTGGGTGAGCAGTTCTTC.

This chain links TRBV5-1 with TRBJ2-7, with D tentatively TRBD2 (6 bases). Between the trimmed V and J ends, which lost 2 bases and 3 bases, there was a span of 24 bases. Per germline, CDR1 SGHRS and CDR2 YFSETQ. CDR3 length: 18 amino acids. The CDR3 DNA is TGCGCCAGCAGCTTCGTAGCGGCGGGTCAAGAAAGAATCTACGAGCAGTACTTC. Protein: CASSFVAAGQERIYEQYF.